Sequencing of this T cell receptor (beta chain) was carried out in a study of identical twins. Broader study findings: Not following the same donors, the study drew its conclusions from cross-sectional statistical analysis. Insertions were reduced in abundant cord blood beta clonotypes but not in memory repertoires.

This clonotype turned up a few times. Antigen: not known. TCRdb reprocessed the 5' RACE reads with MiXCR, giving one entry per CDR3 protein. Of roughly 770,000 distinct CDR3 sequences in the sample, roughly 20% were seen once. This sample also appeared in a second study, on T cells expressing NK-cell markers. As that study records: Of CD8+ T cells, roughly 1.0-7.5% belonged to dominant NKG2C+ clonotypes in six donors. Whether expanded NKG2C+ T cell clones were HCMV-specific remained unclear.

The TCR sequence derives from a young woman in good health. Sequencing was carried out using PBMCs.

The CDR3 loop is CSVEGTGSPHSTDTQYF. DNA of the CDR3: TGCAGCGTTGAAGGGACAGGTTCCCCTCATAGCACAGATACGCAGTATTTT. V usage is TRBV29-1 and J usage is TRBJ2-3, with 7 bases identical to TRBD1. This CDR3 has 17 amino acids. The germline gives CDR1 SQVTM, CDR2 ANQGSEA. V dropped 1 base and J dropped 0; count of bases not matched to a gene: 10.